A selection of T cell receptor beta chains follows, all from one sample in a study of T cells in Graves' hyperthyroidism and ophthalmopathy. One entry per CDR3 protein, called by TCRdb with MiXCR from the multiplex PCR reads. The sample carries roughly 360,000 distinct CDR3 sequences, roughly 14% recorded once. The sequencing sample was made of blood. These receptors were collected from a young man with Graves' hyperthyroidism that later progressed to Graves' ophthalmopathy. The CDR3 runs from the conserved cysteine through the conserved F or W. The D gene is left open where the match is weak. Rows give clone size only sometimes, using once, few, many, or a class for an expanded clone.

V gene	J gene	clone size	D gene	CDR3 DNA	CDR3 protein
TRBV7-9	TRBJ1-1	many	NA	TGTGCCAGCAGCCCTAGTTCAGGGTTGAACACTGAAGCTTTCTTT	CASSPSSGLNTEAFF
TRBV3-1	TRBJ1-4	few	NA	TGTGCCAGCAGCCAAGATATAAGGGAAGATCGTGAAAAACTGTTTTTT	CASSQDIREDREKLFF
TRBV2	TRBJ1-1	many	TRBD1	TGTGCCAGCAGTGTATTTAACAGGGGGCAGGAGGCTTTCTTT	CASSVFNRGQEAFF
TRBV4-1	TRBJ2-2	NA	NA	TGCGCCAGCAGCCAAGGGCCCAGAGGGAACACCGGGGAGCTGTTTTTT	CASSQGPRGNTGELFF
TRBV3-1	TRBJ2-1	few	TRBD1	TGTGCCAGCAGACGGACAGGGAGTAATGAGCAGTTCTTC	CASRRTGSNEQFF
TRBV4-1	TRBJ2-5	many	TRBD1	TGCGCCAGCAGCCTAGGGACAGGGGAAGTGGAGACCCAGTACTTC	CASSLGTGEVETQYF
TRBV3-1	TRBJ2-4	NA	NA	TGTGCCAGCAGCCAACAACGGGCAGGGGGGAACATTCAGTACTTC	CASSQQRAGGNIQYF
TRBV11-2	TRBJ2-7	NA	NA	TGTGCCAGCAGCTTAGATGCCCAGCGGCTACTCTACGAGCAGTACTTC	CASSLDAQRLLYEQYF
TRBV11-3	TRBJ2-2	many	TRBD1	TGTGCCAGCAGCTTAGATCGCGGCTCGGGACAGGAGAACACCGGGGAGCTGTTTTTT	CASSLDRGSGQENTGELFF
TRBV9	TRBJ2-1	many	NA	TGTGCCAGCAGCGTAGCGTCAGGGTACTCCAATGAGCAGTTCTTC	CASSVASGYSNEQFF
TRBV28	TRBJ1-4	many	TRBD1	TGTGCCAGCAGTTTCCCTCCAGGGGGCCAACCAACTAATGAAAAACTGTTTTTT	CASSFPPGGQPTNEKLFF
TRBV14	TRBJ2-1	few	TRBD2	TGTGCCAGCAGTCTTCTAGCGGGGGGCTCCTACAATGAGCAGTTCTTC	CASSLLAGGSYNEQFF
TRBV6-1	TRBJ1-2	many	NA	TGTGCCAGCAGCCCGAGTGGACGGTTAAGCTTCTATGGCTACACCTTC	CASSPSGRLSFYGYTF
TRBV24-1	TRBJ2-1	NA	TRBD1	TGTGCCACCAGTTTTAGTAACAGGGGTGACAATGAGCAGTTCTTC	CATSFSNRGDNEQFF
TRBV5-1	TRBJ1-3	few	TRBD1	TGCGCCAGCAGCTACGGACAGGGGGATGTAATCTTCTCTGGAAACACCATATATTTT	CASSYGQGDVIFSGNTIYF
TRBV4-1	TRBJ1-4	few	TRBD1	TGCGCCAGCAGCCAGCGAGAAAGGGACAGGGATTATAAAAAACTGTTTTTT	CASSQRERDRDYKKLFF
TRBV20-1	TRBJ1-1	many	NA	TGCAGTGCTAGACCTGTCCCGGCAAACACTGAAGCTTTCTTT	CSARPVPANTEAFF
TRBV7-2	TRBJ2-5	many	TRBD2	TGTGCCAGCAGCCAGACTAGCGGGGGGGCCTGGGAGACCCAGTACTTC	CASSQTSGGAWETQYF
TRBV9	TRBJ2-5	NA	TRBD2	TGTGCCAGCAGCGAGAGCGGGGCCCCACCTCAAGGGACCCAGTACTTC	CASSESGAPPQGTQYF
TRBV2	TRBJ2-4	many	TRBD1	TGTGCCAGCAGATGGGACAGGCGATCTCTAGCCAAAAACATTCAGTACTTC	CASRWDRRSLAKNIQYF
TRBV7-9	TRBJ1-2	many	TRBD1	TGTGCCAGCAGCTCCGGGACAGGGCCTAACTATGGCTACACCTTC	CASSSGTGPNYGYTF
TRBV28	TRBJ2-1	many	NA	TGTGCCAGCAGTTTATTGGGCGGGGGCACCTACAATGAGCAGTTCTTC	CASSLLGGGTYNEQFF
TRBV6-5	TRBJ2-7	NA	TRBD1	TGTGCCAGCAGTTCCCCTCCAGGGGGCTACGAGCAGTACTTC	CASSSPPGGYEQYF
TRBV5-1	TRBJ2-7	many	TRBD1	TGCGCCAGCAGCTTGGCATGGGGGACAGGGACCTACGAGCAGTACTTC	CASSLAWGTGTYEQYF
TRBV5-1	TRBJ2-2	few	NA	TGCGCCAGCAGCGTATCCTTAGGGGCCGGGGAGCTGTTTTTT	CASSVSLGAGELFF
TRBV19	TRBJ1-5	few	TRBD1	TGTGCCAGTACCAGGACAGGGTTTAATCAGCCCCAGCATTTT	CASTRTGFNQPQHF
TRBV3-1	TRBJ2-7	many	NA	TGTGCCAGCAGCCAATCCCGGGGGTCCTACGAGCAGTACTTC	CASSQSRGSYEQYF
TRBV2	TRBJ2-1	NA	TRBD2	TGTGCCAGCAGGGGACTAGCGGGGGGCAAGAATGAGCAGTTCTTC	CASRGLAGGKNEQFF
TRBV10-3	TRBJ2-3	few	NA	TGTGCCATCAGTAAGGGGACTGCAAGCACAGATACGCAGTATTTT	CAISKGTASTDTQYF
TRBV7-2	TRBJ1-2	NA	TRBD1	TGTGCCAGCAGCTCCGGGACAGGGACGGAAGGCTACACCTTC	CASSSGTGTEGYTF
TRBV7-2	TRBJ2-1	many	TRBD2	TGTGCCAGCAAAGGACTAGCTGTTATCGATGAGCAGTTCTTC	CASKGLAVIDEQFF
TRBV5-1	TRBJ2-1	few	TRBD2	TGCGCCAGCAGCTTGGTTACGGGGGGGTCGAATGAGCAGTTCTTC	CASSLVTGGSNEQFF
TRBV7-6	TRBJ2-7	many	NA	TGTGCCAGCAGCTTCCGACAGGACTTCTACGAGCAGTACTTC	CASSFRQDFYEQYF